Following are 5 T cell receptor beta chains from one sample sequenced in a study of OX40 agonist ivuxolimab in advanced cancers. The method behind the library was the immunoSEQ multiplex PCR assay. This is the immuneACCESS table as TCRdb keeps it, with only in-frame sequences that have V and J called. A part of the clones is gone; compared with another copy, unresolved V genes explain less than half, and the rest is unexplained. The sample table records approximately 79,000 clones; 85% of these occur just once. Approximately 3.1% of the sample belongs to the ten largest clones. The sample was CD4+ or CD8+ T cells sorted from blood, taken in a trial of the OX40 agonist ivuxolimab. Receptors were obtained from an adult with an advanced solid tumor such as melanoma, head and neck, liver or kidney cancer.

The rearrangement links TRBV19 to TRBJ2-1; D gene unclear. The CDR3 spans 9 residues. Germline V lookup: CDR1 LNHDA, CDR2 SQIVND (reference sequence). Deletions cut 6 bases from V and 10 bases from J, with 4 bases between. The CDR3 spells CASRWEQFF. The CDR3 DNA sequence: TGTGCCAGTAGGTGGGAGCAGTTCTTC. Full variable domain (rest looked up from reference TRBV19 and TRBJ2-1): DGGITQSPKYLFRKEGQNVTLSCEQNLNHDAMYWYRQDPGQGLRLIYYSQIVNDFQKGDIAEGYSVSREKKESFPLTVTSAQKNPTAFYLCASRWEQFFGPGTRLTVL.

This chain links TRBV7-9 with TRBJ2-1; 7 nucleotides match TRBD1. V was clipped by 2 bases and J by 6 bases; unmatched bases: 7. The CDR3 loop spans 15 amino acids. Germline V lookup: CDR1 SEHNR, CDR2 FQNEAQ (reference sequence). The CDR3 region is CASSLLSTGLNEQFF. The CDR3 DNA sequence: TGTGCCAGCAGCTTACTATCGACAGGGCTCAATGAGCAGTTCTTC.

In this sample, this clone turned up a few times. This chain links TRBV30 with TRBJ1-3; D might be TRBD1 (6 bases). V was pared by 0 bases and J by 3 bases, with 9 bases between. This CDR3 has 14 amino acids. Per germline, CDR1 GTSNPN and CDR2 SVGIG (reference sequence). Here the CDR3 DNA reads TGTGCCTGGAGTGTCACAGGGCTTGGAAACACCATATATTTT. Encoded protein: CAWSVTGLGNTIYF.

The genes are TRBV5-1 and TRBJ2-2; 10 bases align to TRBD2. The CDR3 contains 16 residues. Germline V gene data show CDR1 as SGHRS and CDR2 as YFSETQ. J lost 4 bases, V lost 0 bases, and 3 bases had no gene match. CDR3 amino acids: CASSLASSGSTGELFF. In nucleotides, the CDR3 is TGCGCCAGCAGCTTGGCGTCTAGCGGGAGCACCGGGGAGCTGTTTTTT.

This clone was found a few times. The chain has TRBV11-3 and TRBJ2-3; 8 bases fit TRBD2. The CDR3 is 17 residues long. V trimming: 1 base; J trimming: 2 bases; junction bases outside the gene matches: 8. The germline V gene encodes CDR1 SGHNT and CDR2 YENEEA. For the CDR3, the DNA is TGTGCCAGCAGCTTAGGGGTAGCGGGGCATATCACAGATACGCAGTATTTT. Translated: CASSLGVAGHITDTQYF.